What follows are 15 T cell receptor beta chains derived from one specimen sequenced in a study of blood T cell repertoires in COVID-19. The repertoire was sequenced with immunoSEQ multiplex PCR; TCRdb's copy has only in-frame clones and lacks some. The repertoire includes about 250,000 clones, about 87% of them detected once, and roughly 6.8% sits in the top ten. The sequencing input was peripheral blood. These receptors all stem from a woman aged 30 to 39 with COVID-19, enrolled during active disease.

The CDR3 spells CASSIPTGVYTEAFF. CDR3 nucleotides: TGTGCCAGTAGTATTCCGACCGGGGTGTACACTGAAGCTTTCTTT. This chain joins TRBV19 and TRBJ1-1, with unresolved D. Trimming shortened V by 3 bases and J by 3 bases, and 14 bases separated the two germline ends. The germline CDR1 and CDR2 sequences are LNHDA and SQIVND (reference sequence). The CDR3 runs 15 residues.

This chain joins TRBV4-1 and TRBJ1-4; D call uncertain. The CDR3 length is 16 residues. V lost 0 bases and J 8 bases, leaving 16 bases between the germline ends. Looked up from germline, CDR1 is MGHRA and CDR2 is YSYEKL. CDR3 loop: CASSQDKRPRGEKLFF. In DNA form, the CDR3 reads TGCGCCAGCAGCCAAGATAAGAGACCCAGAGGAGAAAAACTGTTTTTT.

The chain links TRBV11-3 to TRBJ2-2, with 7 bases aligning to TRBD1. The V segment lost 5 bases and the J segment 4 bases; nucleotides outside the gene matches: 4. This CDR3 has 14 amino acids. Germline V gene lookup returns CDR1 SGHNT and CDR2 YENEEA. The CDR3 nucleotides read TGTGCCAGCAGCCCGGACAGGTTCACCGGGGAGCTGTTTTTT. Translated: CASSPDRFTGELFF.

This clone appeared once. This chain connects TRBV2 to TRBJ1-3, with 8 bases aligning to TRBD1. Per the germline V gene, CDR1 is SNHLY and CDR2 is FYNNEI. CDR3 length: 15 amino acids. The V and J ends lost 4 bases and 2 bases, in that order; junction bases with no gene match: 4. The CDR3 DNA follows: TGTGCCAGCAGTGCCCAGGGGGCAGCTGGAAACACCATATATTTT. Residues: CASSAQGAAGNTIYF.

In its sample, this clone was seen a few times. The CDR3 DNA follows: TGTGCCAGCAGTTACTCGGGGGGGGGAGTCTATGGCTACACCTTC. This gives the protein CASSYSGGGVYGYTF. The chain is built from TRBV6-5 and TRBJ1-2; a possible D gene is TRBD1 (5 bases). The CDR3 runs to 15 residues. V was pared by 0 bases and J by 4 bases, with 12 bases between. Germline CDR1 MNHEY, CDR2 SVGAGI.

Written as DNA, the CDR3 is TGTGCCAGCAGCACCCCTAGCGGAGGCACCGGGGAGCTGTTTTTT. Protein sequence: CASSTPSGGTGELFF. The gene calls are TRBV9 and TRBJ2-2, with 7 bases fitting TRBD2. CDR1 and CDR2 (germline): SGDLS, YYNGEE. The V segment lost 4 bases and the J segment 4 bases; nucleotides outside the gene matches: 7. This CDR3 contains 15 residues.

The chain employs TRBV28 and TRBJ2-1; 7 bases match TRBD1. Germline V gene lookup returns CDR1 MDHEN and CDR2 SYDVKM. This CDR3 comprises 15 residues. Trimming took 5 bases from V and 7 from J; bases not matched to a gene: 11. Here the CDR3 reads CASSNQGDSRNEQFF. Here the CDR3 DNA reads TGTGCCAGCAGTAACCAGGGGGACAGTAGAAATGAGCAGTTCTTC.

V and J are TRBV7-2 and TRBJ1-5, with 7 bases lining up with TRBD1. The CDR3 sequence is 15 residues long. With 5 bases clipped from V and 4 bases from J, the junction kept 8 bases outside the gene matches. Germline values: CDR1 SGHTA, CDR2 FQGNSA. Written as DNA, the CDR3 is TGTGCCAGCAGCCAGTGGACAGGAGAAAATCAGCCCCAGCATTTT. Translated, it gives CASSQWTGENQPQHF.

The rearrangement links TRBV19 to TRBJ1-1, with a tentative D call TRBD1 (5 bases). This CDR3 comprises 16 residues. Germline V gene data show CDR1 as LNHDA and CDR2 as SQIVND (reference sequence). The ends were cut back, 9 bases at V and 0 bases at J, with 20 bases in the middle. The CDR3 reads CASRTSRDRMNTEAFF. The CDR3 bases are TGTGCCAGCAGAACCAGTCGCGACAGAATGAACACTGAAGCTTTCTTT.

This clone was seen just once. The chain combines TRBV10-3 with TRBJ2-1; 12 positions match TRBD2. J lost 8 bases, V lost 7 bases, and 6 bases had no gene match. CDR1 is ENHRY and CDR2 is SYGVKD in the germline V gene. The CDR3 length is 14 residues. The CDR3 protein is CAIISSGRVYEQFF. CDR3 coding DNA: TGTGCCATCATCTCTAGCGGGAGGGTGTATGAGCAGTTCTTC.

The chain uses TRBV2 and TRBJ2-5, with 9 bases that match TRBD2. This CDR3 comprises 14 residues. The germline V gene encodes CDR1 SNHLY and CDR2 FYNNEI. The trim removed 7 bases at V and 5 bases at J, leaving 8 bases unmatched. The CDR3 DNA reads TGTGCCAGCACGGGCGGGGGGGCTCAGGAGACCCAGTACTTC. Translating gives CASTGGGAQETQYF.

As DNA, the CDR3 is TGTGCCAGCAGCTTGACTAGCGGGGGCACAGATACGCAGTATTTT. It translates to CASSLTSGGTDTQYF. The V call is TRBV5-4, the J call TRBJ2-3; 10 bases agree with TRBD2. This CDR3 spans 15 amino acids. Germline V gene sequence: CDR1 SGHNT, CDR2 YYREEE (reference sequence). The V segment lost 1 base and the J segment 1 base; nucleotides outside the gene matches: 0.

This clone was observed a few times. The genes are TRBV10-1 and TRBJ2-1; D remains ambiguous. Trimming left V 4 bases short and J 0 bases short, with 10 bases between. The CDR3 sequence is 15 residues long. Germline V gene sequence: CDR1 WNHNN, CDR2 SYGVQD (reference sequence). The CDR3 reads CASSVGVSSYNEQFF. DNA of the CDR3: TGCGCCAGCAGTGTCGGAGTGAGCTCCTACAATGAGCAGTTCTTC.

The chain employs TRBV27 and TRBJ1-2, with a tentative D call TRBD1 (6 bases). The length of the CDR3 is 15 residues. Germline V gene data show CDR1 as MNHEY and CDR2 as SMNVEV (reference sequence). V lost 5 bases and J 7 bases, leaving 20 bases between the germline ends. Written as DNA, the CDR3 is TGTGCCAGCAGTCCTCAGAGGGGGGGGCGGAGTGGCTACACCTTC. It is translated as CASSPQRGGRSGYTF.

The DNA for the CDR3 is TGTGCCAGCAGTACGCCGGGACAGGGGGGTGATGGCTACACCTTC. It specifies CASSTPGQGGDGYTF. The chain recombines TRBV28 with TRBJ1-2; the match to TRBD1 covers 11 bases. V was clipped by 5 bases and J by 6 bases; unmatched bases: 8. The CDR3 is 15 amino acids. Per the germline V gene, CDR1 is MDHEN and CDR2 is SYDVKM.